Described below is a single T cell receptor (beta chain) sequence and its context. Germline assignment: CDR1 MNHEY and CDR2 SVGAGI. The V gene end was trimmed by 6 bases and the J gene end by 4 bases; junction bases not matched to a gene: 9. The CDR3 is made up of 15 amino acids. These data are taken from a study of blood T cell repertoires in COVID-19. Overall study context: The United States, Italy and Spain provided the acute and convalescent COVID-19 samples. PBMCs, B-cell-depleted T cells, or T cells provided the cDNA or gDNA that made up the material.

Two negative PCRs, clearance, or symptom resolution had been documented for recovered Cohort 3 donors. Method: immunoSEQ multiplex PCR; TCRdb's copy keeps in-frame clones and lacks some. The data show around 120,000 clones, 80% to 90% seen once. V is TRBV6-5 and J is TRBJ2-5; 9 nucleotides line up with TRBD1. The sequenced material came from PBMCs or T cells enriched from blood (not recorded which). This TCR was sampled from a woman aged 50 to 65 who had recovered from COVID-19. CDR3 sequence (DNA): TGTGCCAGCAGACCCGTGGACAGGGGAGGAGAGACCCAGTACTTC. Translation gives CASRPVDRGGETQYF.